The 24 T cell receptor beta chains presented below share a single source sample, sequenced in a study of shared clonotypes between healthy human individuals. Clones were sequenced by immunoSEQ multiplex PCR, and TCRdb holds only the in-frame ones, with some missing. The table has 1.5 million to 2.5 million clones, approximately 95% seen once. As defined, naive CD8 cells were CD45RO-negative and positively selected for CCR7, with terminally differentiated effector memory CD45RA+ cells excluded. The sequencing sample was made of naive CD8+ T cells sorted from blood. These receptors were taken from a man aged 18 to 29 in good health.

This clone was observed a few times. At the DNA level, this CDR3 is encoded by other sequences in the same sample as well. The chain joins TRBV30 to TRBJ1-1; D perhaps matches TRBD1 (6 bases). Germline-derived CDR1 and CDR2 are GTSNPN and SVGIG (reference sequence). Trimming took off 0 bases at V and 5 bases at J, with 10 bases between the two ends. The CDR3 runs to 13 residues. As DNA, the CDR3 is TGTGCCTGGAGTGTAGGGGGATTGACTGAAGCTTTCTTT. Translated: CAWSVGGLTEAFF.

This clone was detected only once. The chain employs TRBV28 and TRBJ2-2, with D uncertain. CDR1 MDHEN and CDR2 SYDVKM come from the germline V gene. Trimming left V 4 bases short and J 0 bases short, with 15 bases between. This CDR3 has 17 residues. CDR3 residues: CASSSPIEQANTGELFF. CDR3 nucleotides: TGTGCCAGCAGTTCCCCCATCGAGCAGGCGAACACCGGGGAGCTGTTTTTT.

The V and J genes are TRBV19 and TRBJ1-1; D perhaps matches TRBD1 (6 bases). This CDR3 has 13 amino acids. Trimming removed 7 bases from V and 5 bases from J, with 14 bases in between. Per the germline V gene, CDR1 is LNHDA and CDR2 is SQIVND (reference sequence). The CDR3 region is CASKGQGWTEAFF. The CDR3 nucleotides read TGTGCCAGTAAAGGTCAGGGGTGGACTGAAGCTTTCTTT.

Notes on this clone: This sample also contains other DNA sequences that code for the same CDR3. The V call is TRBV6-6, the J call TRBJ2-7; no clear D. The CDR3 loop spans 12 amino acids. The germline V and J ends were trimmed by 0 bases and 4 bases, with 4 bases remaining between them. Germline V gene lookup returns CDR1 MNHNY and CDR2 SVGAGI (reference sequence). The CDR3 sequence: CASSYSEYEQYF. CDR3 bases: TGTGCCAGCAGTTACTCCGAGTACGAGCAGTACTTC.

The V call is TRBV2, the J call TRBJ1-5; TRBD1 might be the D (5 bases). V lost 8 bases to trimming and J lost 13 bases, with 15 bases between them. The CDR3 has 11 amino acids. Germline CDR1 and CDR2: SNHLY and FYNNEI. CDR3: CASADGGGQHF. The CDR3, as DNA: TGTGCCAGCGCCGACGGGGGGGGACAGCATTTT.

In nucleotides, the CDR3 is TGTGCCAGCAGCTTGGGGCCCTCTGGGGCCAACGTCCTGACTTTC. Amino acids: CASSLGPSGANVLTF. The rearrangement joins TRBV5-8 to TRBJ2-6; no clear D. Germline V CDR1 and CDR2: SGHTS, YDEGEE. The ends were cut back, 0 bases at V and 0 bases at J, with 4 bases in the middle. The CDR3 is made up of 15 amino acids.

A word on this clone: In the same sample, other DNA sequences code for this CDR3. J is TRBJ2-2 and V is TRBV11-1; D gene ambiguous. In germline, CDR1 is SGHAT, CDR2 FQDESV (reference sequence). V was cut by 3 bases and J by 4 bases, with 6 bases left in between. This CDR3 contains 13 residues. The CDR3 region is CASSLGSTGELFF. The CDR3 nucleotides are TGTGCCAGCAGCTTGGGCAGCACCGGGGAGCTGTTTTTT.

This clone was detected once. This chain links TRBV9 with TRBJ2-3; tentatively, D is TRBD1 (5 bases). Trimming stripped 3 bases from V and 2 bases from J, with 13 bases between. CDR1 SGDLS and CDR2 YYNGEE come from the germline V gene. The CDR3 runs 15 residues. The CDR3: CASSGPGFDTDTQYF. In DNA, the CDR3 is TGTGCCAGCAGCGGGCCAGGGTTTGACACAGATACGCAGTATTTT.

Note on this clone: The same CDR3 arises from other DNA sequences in this sample as well. The chain combines TRBV4-3 with TRBJ1-5; no definite D call. The CDR3 runs to 13 residues. Germline V lookup: CDR1 LGHNA, CDR2 YSLEER. V dropped 0 bases and J dropped 2 bases, with 2 bases sitting between them. The CDR3 here is CASSQDGNQPQHF. The CDR3 DNA reads TGCGCCAGCAGCCAAGACGGCAATCAGCCCCAGCATTTT.

The rearrangement links TRBV7-9 to TRBJ2-3; D is unclear. CDR1 is SEHNR and CDR2 is FQNEAQ in the germline V gene (reference sequence). The CDR3 runs 17 residues. V was trimmed by 0 bases and J by 4 bases, leaving 17 bases between them. CDR3 amino acids: CASSLAATDQLSDTQYF. CDR3 coding DNA: TGTGCCAGCAGCTTAGCAGCCACGGACCAGCTGTCAGATACGCAGTATTTT.

Turning to this clone: This sample also contains other DNA sequences that code for the same CDR3. This chain connects TRBV9 to TRBJ2-7, with D hard to call. This CDR3 has 14 amino acids. Germline CDR1 and CDR2: SGDLS and YYNGEE. The germline V and J ends were trimmed by 0 bases and 1 base, with 8 bases remaining between them. The DNA for the CDR3 is TGTGCCAGCAGCGTAGGAGTGGGGTCCTACGAGCAGTACTTC. Its translation: CASSVGVGSYEQYF.

The chain carries TRBV7-9 and TRBJ2-7; D is ambiguous. Deletions cut 5 bases from V and 7 bases from J, with 21 bases between. The CDR3 totals 15 residues. The germline gives CDR1 SEHNR, CDR2 FQNEAQ (reference sequence). CDR3 DNA sequence: TGTGCCAGCAGCCCGGTCGGGCCATGGGGTGGGGAGCAGTACTTC. Protein: CASSPVGPWGGEQYF.

V gene TRBV5-6 combines with J gene TRBJ1-2; D gene uncertain. From germline, CDR1 is SGHDT and CDR2 YYEEEE. The CDR3 extends over 15 amino acids. The V gene lost 6 bases and the J gene lost 4 bases, with 19 bases spanning the gap. CDR3 residues: CASTHSNSRTYGYTF. In DNA form, the CDR3 reads TGTGCCAGCACTCACAGCAATAGTCGAACCTATGGCTACACCTTC.

The V and J genes are TRBV23-1 and TRBJ2-7; 9 nucleotides agree with TRBD1. TRBV23-1 is annotated as an ORF whose role is uncertain. This CDR3 comprises 14 residues. V shed 3 bases and J 5 bases; nucleotides not matched to a gene: 5. CDR3 sequence (DNA): TGCGCCAGCAGTCATCATGGGACAGGGAACGAGCAGTACTTC. It codes for CASSHHGTGNEQYF.

This clone occurred once. V and J are TRBV30 and TRBJ2-1; 7 bases line up with TRBD1. Germline assignment: CDR1 GTSNPN and CDR2 SVGIG (reference sequence). J was trimmed by 0 bases and V by 2 bases; bases with no gene match: 4. The CDR3 loop spans 15 amino acids. CDR3 loop: CAWSQGESSYNEQFF. The CDR3 nucleotides read TGTGCCTGGAGTCAGGGGGAGAGCTCCTACAATGAGCAGTTCTTC.

The chain links TRBV15 to TRBJ2-1; 8 bases line up with TRBD2. Germline CDR1 is LNHNV and CDR2 is YYDKDF (reference sequence). This CDR3 contains 16 residues. J was trimmed by 4 bases and V by 1 base; bases with no gene match: 6. Written as DNA, the CDR3 is TGTGCCACCAGCAGAGTTTCAGAGCGGGAGTACAATGAGCAGTTCTTC. Translating it yields CATSRVSEREYNEQFF.

The genes are TRBV11-3 and TRBJ1-5; TRBD1 agrees at 9 bases. V lost 4 bases to trimming and J lost 1 base; unmatched junction nucleotides: 2. This CDR3 region has 15 residues. Per germline, CDR1 SGHNT and CDR2 YENEEA. The CDR3 spells CASSSTGGSNQPQHF. Here the CDR3 DNA reads TGTGCCAGCAGCTCGACAGGGGGAAGCAATCAGCCCCAGCATTTT.

The genes are TRBV11-2 and TRBJ2-5, with D maybe TRBD2 (6 bases). This CDR3 has 15 amino acids. Trimming took 2 bases from V and 5 from J, leaving 15 bases between them. Germline V CDR1 and CDR2: SGHAT, FQNNGV. Here the CDR3 DNA reads TGTGCCAGCAGCTTAACGGGAGAGATTGGGGAGACCCAGTACTTC. Translating gives CASSLTGEIGETQYF.

The chain recombines TRBV5-4 with TRBJ2-1; 12 bases match TRBD1. Trimming removed 4 bases from V and 7 bases from J; junction bases left unmatched: 6. The germline gives CDR1 SGHNT, CDR2 YYREEE (reference sequence). This CDR3 region has 15 residues. CDR3 DNA: TGTGCCAGCAGCGAAGGGGACAGGGGGCGGAATGAGCAGTTCTTC. Protein: CASSEGDRGRNEQFF.

V is TRBV15 and J is TRBJ1-5, with TRBD1 as a possible D gene (5 bases). Trimming removed 3 bases from V and 3 bases from J, with 24 bases in between. Germline values: CDR1 LNHNV, CDR2 YYDKDF (reference sequence). There are 19 residues in the CDR3. CDR3 residues: CATSSTDVEGSPFNQPQHF. DNA for the CDR3: TGTGCCACCAGCAGCACAGACGTAGAGGGGAGCCCCTTCAATCAGCCCCAGCATTTT.

Notes on this clone: Other DNA variants within this sample encode the same CDR3. This rearrangement joins TRBV27 to TRBJ2-7, with 9 bases identical to TRBD2. The germline gives CDR1 MNHEY, CDR2 SMNVEV (reference sequence). The CDR3 consists of 14 residues. The trim removed 1 base at V and 6 bases at J, leaving 4 bases unmatched. The CDR3 nucleotides are TGTGCCAGCAGTTTATTAGCGGGAGAGGGCGAGCAGTACTTC. Residues: CASSLLAGEGEQYF.

V usage is TRBV7-9 and J usage is TRBJ1-3; unclear D gene. In germline, CDR1 is SEHNR, CDR2 FQNEAQ (reference sequence). The CDR3 is 15 amino acids. Trimming took off 1 base at V and 0 bases at J, with 7 bases between the two ends. In DNA, the CDR3 is TGTGCCAGCAGCTTAGTTGGGATCTCTGGAAACACCATATATTTT. Protein: CASSLVGISGNTIYF.

This sequence joins TRBV11-2 and TRBJ1-2; D ambiguous. This CDR3 is 13 amino acids long. Per germline, CDR1 SGHAT and CDR2 FQNNGV. Trimming removed 3 bases at V and 4 bases at J, with 9 bases between. The CDR3 bases are TGTGCCAGCAGCTTTTCCCTCTCCTATGGCTACACCTTC. Protein: CASSFSLSYGYTF.

The chain links TRBV28 to TRBJ1-4; D not resolved. Trimming took 5 bases from V and 3 from J, leaving 10 bases between them. CDR3 length: 14 amino acids. Germline CDR1 MDHEN, CDR2 SYDVKM. The CDR3, as DNA: TGTGCCAGCAGTCCATCCGGGGCTAATGAAAAACTGTTTTTT. It yields the protein CASSPSGANEKLFF.